This T cell receptor beta chain was sequenced in a study of beta chain features in type 1 diabetes. Study outcomes and limitations: PCR might pick shorter templates more often, in the same way for patients and controls.

This CDR3 has 12 amino acids. V lost 4 bases and J 5 bases, leaving 8 bases between the germline ends. The V gene's germline CDR1 is GTSNPN and CDR2 SVGIG (reference sequence). This clone was seen only a few times. The antigen is not known. The whole isolated RNA underwent reverse transcription, so sequencing captured expressed TCRB transcripts. TCRdb's table, derived via immunoSEQ multiplex PCR, lists solely in-frame clones and lacks some. The sample includes approximately 470,000 clones, 30% of them seen just once. The rearrangement uses TRBV30 and TRBJ2-2, with D unclear. The sequenced sample was naive CD4+ T cells from blood. The source of this sequence is a man younger than 35 in good health. The CDR3 loop is CAWTMTTGELFF. The DNA of the CDR3 is TGTGCCTGGACCATGACAACCGGGGAGCTGTTTTTT.